Sequencing of this T cell receptor (beta chain) was carried out in a study of T cell repertoires in cytomegalovirus infection. Points from the study as a whole: In two of eight donors, the top clonotype was HLA-C-restricted CMV-specific. Summed public TCR beta family frequency identified CMV carriers bearing the relevant HLA.

V shed 5 bases and J shed 7 bases, with 14 bases lying between them. In germline, CDR1 is SGHDN, CDR2 FVKESK. This CDR3 region has 13 residues. TCRdb reanalysed the reads using MiXCR and keeps one entry per CDR3 protein. The table has 630,000 or so distinct CDR3 sequences, 20% to 25% seen once; the top ten hold 7% to 9%. This clonotype was found a few times. The target antigen is unknown. V usage is TRBV14 and J usage is TRBJ1-1; TRBD1 might be the D (5 bases). Sequenced: CD8+ T cells from PBMCs. The receptor's source is a human donor in good health (CMV status not recorded). Some clones in this sample may be carry-over from other donors' samples. The CDR3 region has the DNA TGTGCCAGCAGCTTCTCTCCGGGACGTGAAGCTTTCTTT. Translating it yields CASSFSPGREAFF.